A few counts support the clone carrying this T cell receptor (beta chain). Its antigen is unknown. Uncontrolled infection, other autoimmune disease, pregnancy or lactation led to exclusion. The sample originates from a study of T cells in Graves' hyperthyroidism and ophthalmopathy. Using RNA transcripts as the source, TCR beta CDR3 regions were amplified. Using the HTBI primer set, a first-round RT-PCR was run on the TCR CDR3. Each CDR3 protein gets one entry after TCRdb re-called the multiplex PCR reads with MiXCR. The sample includes 380,000 or so distinct CDR3 sequences, about 13% of them seen just once. Study outcomes and limitations: Most thyroid clonotypes expanded above 0.001 appeared in blood too.

CDR3 length: 12 residues. The sample comprised blood. The source is a young man with Graves' hyperthyroidism that later progressed to Graves' ophthalmopathy. The chain uses TRBV12-3 or TRBV12-4 and TRBJ2-1, with D possibly being TRBD1 (6 bases). In DNA, the CDR3 is TGTGCAAGTAGGTCAGAAGGGGGTGAGCAGTTCTTC. It encodes CASRSEGGEQFF.